This T cell receptor beta chain was identified in a study of T cell repertoires and HLA-DP antigens (dated by TCRdb to 2017 to 2018). For the study in its entirety: An in vitro model of CD4+ T cell alloreactivity against allogeneic HLA-DP presented by transduced HeLa cells was used in the study. The two alloantigens modelled structurally similar versus dissimilar alloantigens, differing from self at one and under 11 peptide-binding groove amino acids, respectively. Average DNA input was around 220 ng for sorted CD137+CD4+ samples, compared with 950 to 1,500 ng for pre-culture CD4+ samples. The three donors, two male and one female, ranged from the 18-to-29 to the 60-to-69 age band. Points the paper makes about the study in general: Sorted CD137+ cells showed similar clonality against both alloantigens, at 0.35 to 0.4, which was much higher than the approximately 0.04 seen in pre-culture samples. An average cumulative frequency of roughly 33% against one allele and approximately 48% against the other was found for clones undetected before culture. Naive and memory CD4+ repertoires were not analysed separately. Limitations included only a few donors, a non-physiological HeLa antigen-presenting system, and the use of total CD4+ responder cells.

Untouched CD4+ T cells were isolated from Ficoll-separated PBMC through negative selection with magnetic beads, and an average purity of approximately 98% was reached. Untouched CD4+ T cells were isolated from Ficoll-separated PBMC with magnetic beads, reaching approximately 98% purity with negligible CD8+ contamination. Peripheral blood mononuclear cells were supplied by the buffy coats of three healthy blood donors, who served as the study donors. CMV seronegative status was shared by all three donors. Genomic DNA was extracted with the DNeasy Blood & Tissue Kit. For each subject, genomic DNA from sorted CD137+CD4+ cells and from pre-culture CD4+ baseline samples underwent TCRB sequencing. In the germline V gene (reference sequence), CDR1 corresponds to MNHNY and CDR2 to SVGAGI. V is cut back by 2 bases and J by 5 bases, with 1 base in the junction unmatched. The CDR3 contains 14 residues, cysteine and phenylalanine counted. The DNA shown is the 42-base CDR3, in frame from base 1.

Of note for this clone: Its cognate antigen has yet to be identified. No qualities accompany the bases; no much larger clone lies one base away.

The immunoSEQ multiplex PCR, with forward primers for 54 TRBV segments and reverse primers for 13 TRBJ segments, was used to amplify TCRB CDR3 regions. Deep resolution, with a target of 150,000 to 200,000 T cell genomes, was applied to the sequencing of pre-culture CD4+ samples. Sequencing of the amplicons on an Illumina HiSeq System generated 87 bp reads spanning the CDR3. On the study's bioinformatics: Correction for PCR and sequencing errors was applied to reads, and CDR3 regions were defined through alignment to IMGT reference sequences. Synthetic template pools were used to estimate the numbers of templates and unique rearrangements. Clonality was computed by subtracting Pielou's evenness from 1. The Daley-Smith estimator was used to estimate richness. Repertoire overlap was measured with Morisita's index. Clones present in cultured samples but not detected in the pre-culture repertoire of the same donor were defined as low-abundance clones. Sourced from immuneACCESS, this table was stored by TCRdb with only in-frame sequences that have V and J called. A share of the clones is absent; for the studies checked, an unresolved V gene accounts for under half, and the remainder has no known explanation. V and J calls plus clone size are reproduced from that table; the DNA served to infer D and trimming. The sample yields roughly 110,000 clones; about 91% were counted once. About 0.25% of the sample is taken by the ten largest.

This receptor chain uses TRBV6-6 and TRBJ1-1; 11 central nucleotides agree with TRBD1. The sequence was obtained from a woman under 30 in good health and CMV-seronegative. The sequenced sample consisted of CD4+ T cells from PBMCs. The CDR3 reads CASSYRDRGTEAFF. The DNA is TGTGCCAGCAGTTACCGGGACAGGGGGACTGAAGCTTTCTTT.